This TCR beta chain was obtained from a study of T cell repertoires in aging, cancer and after chemotherapy. Study as a whole: Donors were grouped into six age bands spanning 30 or younger through 70 or older.

A mixed TRB-A/B primer pool amplified rearranged TRB by multiplex touch-down PCR. TCRdb fed the multiplex PCR reads into MiXCR, producing one record per CDR3 protein. The sample includes about 910 distinct CDR3 sequences, about 62% of them seen just once. In regard to this clonotype: The target antigen is unknown.

Study outcomes and limitations: No conclusions about immunological memory after chemotherapy can be drawn from the repertoire data.

Amplification of TCR beta used genomic DNA extracted from peripheral blood. Germline V gene lookup returns CDR1 MNHEY and CDR2 SVGAGI. The CDR3 runs 12 residues. V dropped 1 base and J dropped 8 bases, with 8 bases sitting between them. The receptor was isolated from a human donor with a solid tumor. The chain couples TRBV6-5 to TRBJ1-2; D perhaps matches TRBD1 (6 bases). The specimen sequenced was blood. The CDR3 DNA is TGTGCCAGCAGTTACTTCAGGGGCGGCTACACCTTC. It encodes CASSYFRGGYTF.